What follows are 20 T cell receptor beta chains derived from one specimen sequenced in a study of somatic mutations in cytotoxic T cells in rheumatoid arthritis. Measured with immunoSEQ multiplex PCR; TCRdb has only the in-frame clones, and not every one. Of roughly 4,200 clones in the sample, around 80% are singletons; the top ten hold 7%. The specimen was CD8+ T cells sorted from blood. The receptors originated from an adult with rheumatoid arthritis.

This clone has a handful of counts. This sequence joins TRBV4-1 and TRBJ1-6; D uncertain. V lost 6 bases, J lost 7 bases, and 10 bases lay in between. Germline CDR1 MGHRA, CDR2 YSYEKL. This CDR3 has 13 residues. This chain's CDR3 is CASSLGKNSPLHF. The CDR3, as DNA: TGCGCCAGCAGTCTCGGCAAGAATTCACCCCTCCACTTT.

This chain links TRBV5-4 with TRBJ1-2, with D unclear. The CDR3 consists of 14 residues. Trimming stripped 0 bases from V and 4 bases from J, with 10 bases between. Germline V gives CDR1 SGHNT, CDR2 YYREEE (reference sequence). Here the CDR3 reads CASSLDQSIYGYTF. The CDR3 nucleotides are TGTGCCAGCAGCTTGGACCAGAGCATCTATGGCTACACCTTC. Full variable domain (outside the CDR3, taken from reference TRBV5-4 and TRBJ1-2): ETGVTQSPTHLIKTRGQQVTLRCSSQSGHNTVSWYQQALGQGPQFIFQYYREEENGRGNFPPRFSGLQFPNYSSELNVNALELDDSALYLCASSLDQSIYGYTFGSGTRLTVV.

CDR3 sequence: CASSIGGAGTDTQYF. CDR3 DNA: TGTGCCAGTAGTATCGGGGGGGCGGGCACAGATACGCAGTATTTT. The V call is TRBV19, the J call TRBJ2-3; 8 bases are shared with TRBD2. The J segment lost 1 base and the V segment lost 3 bases, leaving 3 bases of the junction unmatched. Germline CDR1 reads LNHDA; CDR2 reads SQIVND (reference sequence). This CDR3 is built from 15 residues.

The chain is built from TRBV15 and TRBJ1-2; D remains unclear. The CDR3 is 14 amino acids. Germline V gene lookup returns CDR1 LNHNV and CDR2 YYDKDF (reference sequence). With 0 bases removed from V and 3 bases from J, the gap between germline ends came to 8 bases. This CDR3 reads CATSRDLADYGYTF. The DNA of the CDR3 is TGTGCCACCAGCAGAGATTTAGCAGACTATGGCTACACCTTC.

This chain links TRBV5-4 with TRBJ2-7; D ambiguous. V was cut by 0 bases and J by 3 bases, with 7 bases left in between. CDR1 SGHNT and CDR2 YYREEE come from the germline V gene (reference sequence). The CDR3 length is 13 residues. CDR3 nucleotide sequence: TGTGCCAGCAGCTTGGATGGTTACTACGAGCAGTACTTC. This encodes CASSLDGYYEQYF.

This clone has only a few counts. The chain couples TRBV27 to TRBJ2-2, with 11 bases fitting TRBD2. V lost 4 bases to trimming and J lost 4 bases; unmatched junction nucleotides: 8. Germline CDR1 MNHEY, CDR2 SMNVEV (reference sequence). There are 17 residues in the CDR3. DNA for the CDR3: TGTGCCAGCAGTTCGATAAATAGCGGGGGGGTCACCGGGGAGCTGTTTTTT. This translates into CASSSINSGGVTGELFF.

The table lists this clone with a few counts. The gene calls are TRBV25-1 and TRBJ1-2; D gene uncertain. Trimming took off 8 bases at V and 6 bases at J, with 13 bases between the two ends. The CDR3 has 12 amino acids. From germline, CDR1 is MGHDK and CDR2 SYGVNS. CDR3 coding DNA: TGTGCCAGCGGTACAGTCGGCCATGGCTACACCTTC. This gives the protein CASGTVGHGYTF.

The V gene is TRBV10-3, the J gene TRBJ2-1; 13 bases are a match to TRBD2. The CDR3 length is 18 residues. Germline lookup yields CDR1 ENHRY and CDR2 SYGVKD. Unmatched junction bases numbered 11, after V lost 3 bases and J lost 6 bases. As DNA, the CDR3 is TGTGCCATCAGTGACGATAGCGCCGGGACTAGCGGGGTCAATGAGCAGTTCTTC. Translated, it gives CAISDDSAGTSGVNEQFF.

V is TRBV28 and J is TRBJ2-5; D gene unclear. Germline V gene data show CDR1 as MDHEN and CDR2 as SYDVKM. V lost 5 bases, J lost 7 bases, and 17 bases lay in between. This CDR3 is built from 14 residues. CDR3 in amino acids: CASSPLSLDGTQYF. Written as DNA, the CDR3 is TGTGCCAGCAGTCCCCTATCCCTCGATGGGACCCAGTACTTC.

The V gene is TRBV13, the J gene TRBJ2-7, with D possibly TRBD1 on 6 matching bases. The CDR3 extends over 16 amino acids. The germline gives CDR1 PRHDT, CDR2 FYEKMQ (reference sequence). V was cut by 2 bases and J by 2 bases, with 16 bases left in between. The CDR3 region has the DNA TGTGCCAGCAGCTTACTCAACAGGGCTCCCACCTACGAGCAGTACTTC. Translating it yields CASSLLNRAPTYEQYF.

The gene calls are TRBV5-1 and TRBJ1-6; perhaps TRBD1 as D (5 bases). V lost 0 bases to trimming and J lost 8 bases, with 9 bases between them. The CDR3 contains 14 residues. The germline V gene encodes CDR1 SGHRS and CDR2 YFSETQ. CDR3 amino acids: CASSLGGAHSPLHF. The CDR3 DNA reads TGCGCCAGCAGCTTGGGGGGCGCGCATTCACCCCTCCACTTT.

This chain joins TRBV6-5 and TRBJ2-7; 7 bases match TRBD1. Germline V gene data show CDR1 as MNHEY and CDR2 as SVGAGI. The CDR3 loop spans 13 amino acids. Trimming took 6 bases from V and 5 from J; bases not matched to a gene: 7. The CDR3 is CASRRTGPDEQYF. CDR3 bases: TGTGCCAGCAGGCGGACAGGCCCCGACGAGCAGTACTTC.

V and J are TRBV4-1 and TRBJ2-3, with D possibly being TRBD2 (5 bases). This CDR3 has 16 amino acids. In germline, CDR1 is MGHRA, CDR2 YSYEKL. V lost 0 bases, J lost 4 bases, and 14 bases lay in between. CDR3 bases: TGCGCCAGCAGCCAAGAAAGCGGACTCACACCAGATACGCAGTATTTT. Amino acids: CASSQESGLTPDTQYF.

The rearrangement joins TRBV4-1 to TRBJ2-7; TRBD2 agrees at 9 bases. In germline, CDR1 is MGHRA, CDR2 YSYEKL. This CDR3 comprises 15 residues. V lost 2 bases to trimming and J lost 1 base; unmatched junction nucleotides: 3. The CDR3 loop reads CASSQTTSGSYEQYF. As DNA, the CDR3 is TGCGCCAGCAGCCAAACAACTAGCGGGTCCTACGAGCAGTACTTC.

The DNA for the CDR3 is TGTGCCAGCAGCCTGGGGCCCTTATCCTACGAGCAGTACTTC. As protein: CASSLGPLSYEQYF. This rearrangement joins TRBV13 to TRBJ2-7; the D gene is possibly TRBD1 (5 bases). Germline loops: CDR1 PRHDT, CDR2 FYEKMQ (reference sequence). V lost 5 bases and J lost 1, with 12 bases in between. The CDR3 consists of 14 residues.

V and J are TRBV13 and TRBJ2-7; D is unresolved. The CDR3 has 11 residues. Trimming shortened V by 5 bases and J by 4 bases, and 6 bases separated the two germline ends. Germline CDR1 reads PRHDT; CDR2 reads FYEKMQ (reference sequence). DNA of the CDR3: TGTGCCAGCAGCCCTGCTTACGAGCAGTACTTC. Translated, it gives CASSPAYEQYF. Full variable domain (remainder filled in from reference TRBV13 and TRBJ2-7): AAGVIQSPRHLIKEKRETATLKCYPIPRHDTVYWYQQGPGQDPQFLISFYEKMQSDKGSIPDRFSAQQFSDYHSELNMSSLELGDSALYFCASSPAYEQYFGPGTRLTVT.

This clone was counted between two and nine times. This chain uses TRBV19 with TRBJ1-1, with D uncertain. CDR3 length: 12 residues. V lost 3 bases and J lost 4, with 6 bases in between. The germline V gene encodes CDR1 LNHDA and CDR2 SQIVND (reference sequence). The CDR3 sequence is CASSIGPTEAFF. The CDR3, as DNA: TGTGCCAGTAGTATCGGACCCACTGAAGCTTTCTTT.

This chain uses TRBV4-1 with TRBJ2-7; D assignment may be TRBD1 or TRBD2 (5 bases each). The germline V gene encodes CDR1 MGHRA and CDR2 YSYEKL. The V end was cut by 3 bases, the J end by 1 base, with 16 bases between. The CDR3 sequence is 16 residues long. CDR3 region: CASSQGEVRISYEQYF. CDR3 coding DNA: TGCGCCAGCAGCCAGGGGGAAGTGCGGATTTCCTACGAGCAGTACTTC.

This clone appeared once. CDR3 DNA: TGTGCCAGCAGCTTACTGGATGGGTTACAGTCACCCCTCCACTTT. Translation: CASSLLDGLQSPLHF. The rearrangement uses TRBV11-2 and TRBJ1-6; no definite D call. CDR1 and CDR2 (germline): SGHAT, FQNNGV. The CDR3 covers 15 residues. V was trimmed by 2 bases and J by 10 bases, leaving 15 bases between them.

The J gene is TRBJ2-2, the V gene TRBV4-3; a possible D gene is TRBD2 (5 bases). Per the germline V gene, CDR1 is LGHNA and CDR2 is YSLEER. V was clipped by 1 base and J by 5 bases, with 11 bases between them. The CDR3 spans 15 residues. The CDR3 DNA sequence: TGCGCCAGCAGCCAAGTAGTCGGGATAACCGGGGAGCTGTTTTTT. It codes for CASSQVVGITGELFF.